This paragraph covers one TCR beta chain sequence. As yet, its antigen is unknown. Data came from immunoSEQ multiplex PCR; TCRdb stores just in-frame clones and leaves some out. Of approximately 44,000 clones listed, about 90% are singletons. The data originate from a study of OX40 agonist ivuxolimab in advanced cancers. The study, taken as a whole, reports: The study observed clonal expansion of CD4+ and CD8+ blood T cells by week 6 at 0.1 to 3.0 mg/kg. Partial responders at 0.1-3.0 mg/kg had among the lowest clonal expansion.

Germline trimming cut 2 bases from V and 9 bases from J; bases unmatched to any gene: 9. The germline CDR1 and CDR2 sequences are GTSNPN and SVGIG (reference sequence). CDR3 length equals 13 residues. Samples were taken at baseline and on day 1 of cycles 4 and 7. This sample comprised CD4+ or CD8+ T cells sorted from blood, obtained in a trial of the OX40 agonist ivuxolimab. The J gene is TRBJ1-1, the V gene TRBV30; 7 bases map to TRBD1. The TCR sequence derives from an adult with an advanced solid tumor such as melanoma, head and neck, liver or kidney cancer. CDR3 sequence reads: CAWSQVTGDKAFF. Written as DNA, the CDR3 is TGTGCCTGGAGTCAGGTTACAGGGGATAAAGCTTTCTTT.